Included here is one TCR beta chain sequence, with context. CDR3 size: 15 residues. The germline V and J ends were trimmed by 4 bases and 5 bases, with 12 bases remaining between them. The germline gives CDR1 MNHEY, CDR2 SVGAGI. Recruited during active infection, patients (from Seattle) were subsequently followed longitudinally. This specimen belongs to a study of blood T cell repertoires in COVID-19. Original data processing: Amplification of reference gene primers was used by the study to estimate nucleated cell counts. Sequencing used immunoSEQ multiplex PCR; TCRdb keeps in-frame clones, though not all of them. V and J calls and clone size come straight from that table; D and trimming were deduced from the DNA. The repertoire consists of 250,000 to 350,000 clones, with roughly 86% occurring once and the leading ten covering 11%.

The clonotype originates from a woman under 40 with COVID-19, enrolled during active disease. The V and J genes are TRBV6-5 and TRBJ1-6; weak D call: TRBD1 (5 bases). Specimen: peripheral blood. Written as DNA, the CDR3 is TGTGCCAGCAGTTTCGGGACGGGAGATAATTCACCCCTCCACTTT. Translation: CASSFGTGDNSPLHF.